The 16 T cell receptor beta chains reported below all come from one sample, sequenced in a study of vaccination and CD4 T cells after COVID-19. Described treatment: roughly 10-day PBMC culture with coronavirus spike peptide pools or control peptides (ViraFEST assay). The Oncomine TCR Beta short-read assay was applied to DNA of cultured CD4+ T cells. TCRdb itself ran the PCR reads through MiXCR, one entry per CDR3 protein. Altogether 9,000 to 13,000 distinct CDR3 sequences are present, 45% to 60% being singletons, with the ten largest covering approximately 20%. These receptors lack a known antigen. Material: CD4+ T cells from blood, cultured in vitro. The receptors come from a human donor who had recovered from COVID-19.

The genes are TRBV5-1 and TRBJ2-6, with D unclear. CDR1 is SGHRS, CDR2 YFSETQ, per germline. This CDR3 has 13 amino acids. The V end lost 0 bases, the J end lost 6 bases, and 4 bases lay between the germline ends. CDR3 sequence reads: CASSLAEANVLTF. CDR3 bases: TGCGCCAGCAGCTTGGCGGAGGCCAACGTCCTGACTTTC. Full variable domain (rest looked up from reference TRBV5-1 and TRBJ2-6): KAGVTQTPRYLIKTRGQQVTLSCSPISGHRSVSWYQQTPGQGLQFLFEYFSETQRNKGNFPGRFSGRQFSNSRSEMNVSTLELGDSALYLCASSLAEANVLTFGAGSRLTVL.

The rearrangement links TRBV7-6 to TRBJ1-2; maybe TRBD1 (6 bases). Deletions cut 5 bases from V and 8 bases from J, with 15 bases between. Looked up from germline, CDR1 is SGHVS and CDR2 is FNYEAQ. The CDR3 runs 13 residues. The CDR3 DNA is TGTGCCAGCAGCACCATGGGGGGGCGCGGCTACACCTTC. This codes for CASSTMGGRGYTF.

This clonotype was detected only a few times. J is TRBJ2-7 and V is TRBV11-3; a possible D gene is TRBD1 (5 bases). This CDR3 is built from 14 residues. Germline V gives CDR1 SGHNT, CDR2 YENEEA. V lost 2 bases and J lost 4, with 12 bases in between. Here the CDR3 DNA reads TGTGCCAGCAGCTTAAGTACAGGACCGTACGAGCAGTACTTC. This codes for CASSLSTGPYEQYF.

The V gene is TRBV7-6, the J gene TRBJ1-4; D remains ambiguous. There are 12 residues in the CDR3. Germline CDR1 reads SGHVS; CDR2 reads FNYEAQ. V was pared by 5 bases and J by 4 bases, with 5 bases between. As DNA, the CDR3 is TGTGCCAGCAGCACCTATAATGAAAAACTGTTTTTT. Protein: CASSTYNEKLFF. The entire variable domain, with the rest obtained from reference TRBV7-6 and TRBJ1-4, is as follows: GAGVSQSPRYKVTKRGQDVALRCDPISGHVSLYWYRQALGQGPEFLTYFNYEAQQDKSGLPNDRFSAERPEGSISTLTIQRTEQRDSAMYRCASSTYNEKLFFGSGTQLSVL.

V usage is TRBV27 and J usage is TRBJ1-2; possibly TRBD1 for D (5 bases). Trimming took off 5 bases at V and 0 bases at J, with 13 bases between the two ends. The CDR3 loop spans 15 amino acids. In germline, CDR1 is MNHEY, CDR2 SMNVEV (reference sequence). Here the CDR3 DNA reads TGTGCCAGCAGTCCAGGACACCCAGCTAACTATGGCTACACCTTC. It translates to CASSPGHPANYGYTF.

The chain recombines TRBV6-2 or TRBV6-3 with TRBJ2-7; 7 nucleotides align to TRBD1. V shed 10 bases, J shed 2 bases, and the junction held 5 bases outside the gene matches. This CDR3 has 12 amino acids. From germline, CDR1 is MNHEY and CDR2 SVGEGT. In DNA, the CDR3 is TGTGCCATTTGGACAGGCGCCTACGAGCAGTACTTC. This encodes CAIWTGAYEQYF.

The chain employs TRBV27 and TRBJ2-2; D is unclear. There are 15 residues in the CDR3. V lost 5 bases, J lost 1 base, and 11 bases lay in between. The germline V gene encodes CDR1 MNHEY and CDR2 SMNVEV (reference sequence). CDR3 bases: TGTGCCAGCAGTCCCTGGACGGTGAACACCGGGGAGCTGTTTTTT. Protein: CASSPWTVNTGELFF.

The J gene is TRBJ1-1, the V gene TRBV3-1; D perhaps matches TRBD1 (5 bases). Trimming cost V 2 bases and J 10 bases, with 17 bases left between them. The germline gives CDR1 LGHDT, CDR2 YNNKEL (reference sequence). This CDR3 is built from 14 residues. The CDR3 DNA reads TGTGCCAGCAGCCAACGCGACAAGGGGAATGTAGCTTTCTTT. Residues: CASSQRDKGNVAFF.

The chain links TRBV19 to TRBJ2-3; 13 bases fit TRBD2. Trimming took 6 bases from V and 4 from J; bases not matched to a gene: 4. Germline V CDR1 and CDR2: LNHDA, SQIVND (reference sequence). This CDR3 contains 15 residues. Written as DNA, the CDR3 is TGTGCCAGTAGCGGACTAGCGGGGGCTGCAGATACGCAGTATTTT. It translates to CASSGLAGAADTQYF.

This CDR3 is CASSSSGARYIDTQYF. CDR3 nucleotide sequence: TGTGCCAGCAGTTCCTCGGGAGCTAGATATATAGATACGCAGTATTTT. V gene TRBV27 combines with J gene TRBJ2-3, with a tentative D call TRBD2 (6 bases). Germline CDR1 MNHEY, CDR2 SMNVEV (reference sequence). This CDR3 is 16 amino acids long. V was trimmed by 4 bases and J by 5 bases, leaving 19 bases between them.

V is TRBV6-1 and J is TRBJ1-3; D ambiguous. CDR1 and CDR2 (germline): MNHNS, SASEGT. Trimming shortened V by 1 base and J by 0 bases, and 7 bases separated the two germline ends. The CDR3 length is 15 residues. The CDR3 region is CASSEGPGSGNTIYF. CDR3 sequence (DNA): TGTGCCAGCAGTGAAGGGCCGGGCTCTGGAAACACCATATATTTT.

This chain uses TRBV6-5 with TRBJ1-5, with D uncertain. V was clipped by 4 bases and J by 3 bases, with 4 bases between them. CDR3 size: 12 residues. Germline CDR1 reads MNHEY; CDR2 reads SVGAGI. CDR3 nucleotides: TGTGCCAGCAGTTTGACCAATCAGCCCCAGCATTTT. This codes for CASSLTNQPQHF.

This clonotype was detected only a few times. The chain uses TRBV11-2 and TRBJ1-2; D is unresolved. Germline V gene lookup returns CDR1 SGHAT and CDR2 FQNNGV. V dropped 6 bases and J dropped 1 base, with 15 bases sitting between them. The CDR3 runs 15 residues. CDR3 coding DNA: TGTGCCAGCAGACTACTAGGACGGGATAACTATGGCTACACCTTC. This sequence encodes CASRLLGRDNYGYTF.

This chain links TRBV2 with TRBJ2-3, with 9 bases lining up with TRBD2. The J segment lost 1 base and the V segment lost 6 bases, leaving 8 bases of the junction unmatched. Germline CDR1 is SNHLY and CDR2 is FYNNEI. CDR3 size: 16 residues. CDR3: CASRAGTSLGTDTQYF. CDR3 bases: TGTGCCAGCAGAGCTGGGACTAGCCTTGGCACAGATACGCAGTATTTT.

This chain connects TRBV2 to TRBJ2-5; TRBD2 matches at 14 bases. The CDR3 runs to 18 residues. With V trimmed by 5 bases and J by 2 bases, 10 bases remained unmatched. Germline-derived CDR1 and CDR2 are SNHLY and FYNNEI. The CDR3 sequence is CASSPSEGTSGGQETQYF. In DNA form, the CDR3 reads TGTGCCAGCAGTCCGAGTGAGGGGACTAGCGGGGGACAAGAGACCCAGTACTTC. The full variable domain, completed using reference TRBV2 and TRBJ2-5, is EPEVTQTPSHQVTQMGQEVILRCVPISNHLYFYWYRQILGQKVEFLVSFYNNEISEKSEIFDDQFSVERPDGSNFTLKIRSTKLEDSAMYFCASSPSEGTSGGQETQYFGPGTRLLVL.

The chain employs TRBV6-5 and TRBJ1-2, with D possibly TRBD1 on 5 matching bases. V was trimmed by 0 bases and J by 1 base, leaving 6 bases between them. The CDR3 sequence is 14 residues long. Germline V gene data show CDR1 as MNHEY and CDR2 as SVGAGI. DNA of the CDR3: TGTGCCAGCAGTTACTCGCAGGGTAACTATGGCTACACCTTC. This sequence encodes CASSYSQGNYGYTF.